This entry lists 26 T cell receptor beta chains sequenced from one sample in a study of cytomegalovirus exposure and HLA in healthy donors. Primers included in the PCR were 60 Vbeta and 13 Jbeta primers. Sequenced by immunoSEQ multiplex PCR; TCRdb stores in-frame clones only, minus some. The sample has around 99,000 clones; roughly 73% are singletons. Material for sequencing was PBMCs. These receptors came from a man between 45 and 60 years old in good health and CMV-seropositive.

The CDR3 region is CASSHTGDGRNGYTF. The CDR3 nucleotides read TGTGCCAGTAGTCACACAGGGGATGGTCGTAATGGCTACACCTTC. The chain recombines TRBV19 with TRBJ1-2; 7 bases match TRBD1. CDR1 is LNHDA, CDR2 SQIVND, per germline (reference sequence). The J segment lost 6 bases and the V segment lost 5 bases, leaving 12 bases of the junction unmatched. The CDR3 covers 15 residues.

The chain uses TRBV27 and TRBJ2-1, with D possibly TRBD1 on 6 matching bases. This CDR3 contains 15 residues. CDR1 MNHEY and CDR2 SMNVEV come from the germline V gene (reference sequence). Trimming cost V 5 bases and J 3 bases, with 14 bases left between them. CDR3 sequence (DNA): TGTGCCAGCAGTCCATACGGGACAAACTACAATGAGCAGTTCTTC. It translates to CASSPYGTNYNEQFF.

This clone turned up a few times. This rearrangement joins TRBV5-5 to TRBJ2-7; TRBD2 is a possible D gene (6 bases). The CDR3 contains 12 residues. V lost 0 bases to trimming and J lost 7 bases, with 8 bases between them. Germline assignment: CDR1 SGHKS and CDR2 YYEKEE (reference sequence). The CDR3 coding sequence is TGTGCCAGCAGCTTGGTCCGGGGGGAGCAGTACTTC. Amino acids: CASSLVRGEQYF.

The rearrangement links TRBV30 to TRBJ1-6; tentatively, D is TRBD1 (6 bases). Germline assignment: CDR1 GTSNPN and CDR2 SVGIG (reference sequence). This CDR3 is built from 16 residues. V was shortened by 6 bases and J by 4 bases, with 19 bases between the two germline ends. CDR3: CACGRRRQEYNSPLHF. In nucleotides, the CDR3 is TGTGCCTGCGGACGGCGGCGACAGGAGTATAATTCACCCCTCCACTTT.

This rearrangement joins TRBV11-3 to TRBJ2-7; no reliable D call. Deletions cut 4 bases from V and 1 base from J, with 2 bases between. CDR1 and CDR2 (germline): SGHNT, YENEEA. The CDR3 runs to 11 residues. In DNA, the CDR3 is TGTGCCAGCAGCTCGTCCTACGAGCAGTACTTC. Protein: CASSSSYEQYF.

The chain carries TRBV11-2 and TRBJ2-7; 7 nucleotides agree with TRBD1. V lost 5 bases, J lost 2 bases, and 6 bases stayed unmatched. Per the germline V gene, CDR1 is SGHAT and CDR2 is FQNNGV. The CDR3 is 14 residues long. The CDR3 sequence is CASSLTGKAYEQYF. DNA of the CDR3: TGTGCCAGCAGCCTGACAGGGAAGGCCTACGAGCAGTACTTC.

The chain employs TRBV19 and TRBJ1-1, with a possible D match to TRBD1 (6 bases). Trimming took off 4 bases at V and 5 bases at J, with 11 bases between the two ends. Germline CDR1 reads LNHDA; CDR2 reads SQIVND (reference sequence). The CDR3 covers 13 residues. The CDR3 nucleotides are TGTGCCAGTAGTAGAGACAGGTCTACTGAAGCTTTCTTT. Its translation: CASSRDRSTEAFF. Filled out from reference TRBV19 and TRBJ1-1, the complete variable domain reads DGGITQSPKYLFRKEGQNVTLSCEQNLNHDAMYWYRQDPGQGLRLIYYSQIVNDFQKGDIAEGYSVSREKKESFPLTVTSAQKNPTAFYLCASSRDRSTEAFFGQGTRLTVV.

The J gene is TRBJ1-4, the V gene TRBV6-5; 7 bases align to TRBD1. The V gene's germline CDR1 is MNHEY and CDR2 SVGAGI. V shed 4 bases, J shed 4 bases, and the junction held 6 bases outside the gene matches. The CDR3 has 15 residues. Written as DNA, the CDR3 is TGTGCCAGCAGTTTACAGGGGCAGAATAATGAAAAACTGTTTTTT. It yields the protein CASSLQGQNNEKLFF.

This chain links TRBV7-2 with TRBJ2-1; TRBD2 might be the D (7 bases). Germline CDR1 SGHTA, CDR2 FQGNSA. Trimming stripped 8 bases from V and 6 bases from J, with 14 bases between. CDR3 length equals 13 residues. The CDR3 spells CASGAGEGNEQFF. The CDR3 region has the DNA TGTGCCAGCGGGGCAGGGGAGGGCAATGAGCAGTTCTTC.

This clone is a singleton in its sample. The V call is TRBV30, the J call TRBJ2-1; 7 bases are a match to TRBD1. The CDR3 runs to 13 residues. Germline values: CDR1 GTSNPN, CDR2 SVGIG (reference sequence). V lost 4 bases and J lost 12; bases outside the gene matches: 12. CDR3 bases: TGTGCCTGGAACTCACAAGCAGGGGGTTGGCAGTTCTTC. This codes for CAWNSQAGGWQFF.

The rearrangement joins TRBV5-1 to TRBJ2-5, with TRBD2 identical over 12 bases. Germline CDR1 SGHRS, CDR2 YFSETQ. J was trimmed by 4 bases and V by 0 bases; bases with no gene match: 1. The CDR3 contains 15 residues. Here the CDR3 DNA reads TGCGCCAGCAGCTTGGGGACTAGCGGGGTAGAGACCCAGTACTTC. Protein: CASSLGTSGVETQYF.

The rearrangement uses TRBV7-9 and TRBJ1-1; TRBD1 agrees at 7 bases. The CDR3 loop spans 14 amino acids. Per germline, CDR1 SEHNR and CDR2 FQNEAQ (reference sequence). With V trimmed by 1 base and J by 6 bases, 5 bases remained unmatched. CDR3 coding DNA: TGTGCCAGCAGCTTAGGGGACAGTGGGGCTGAAGCTTTCTTT. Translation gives CASSLGDSGAEAFF. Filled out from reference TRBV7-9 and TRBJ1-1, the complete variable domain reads DTGVSQNPRHKITKRGQNVTFRCDPISEHNRLYWYRQTLGQGPEFLTYFQNEAQLEKSRLLSDRFSAERPKGSFSTLEIQRTEQGDSAMYLCASSLGDSGAEAFFGQGTRLTVV.

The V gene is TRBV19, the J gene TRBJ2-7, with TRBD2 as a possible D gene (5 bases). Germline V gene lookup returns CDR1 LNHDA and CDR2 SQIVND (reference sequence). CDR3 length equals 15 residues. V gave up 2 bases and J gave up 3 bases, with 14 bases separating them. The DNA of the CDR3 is TGTGCCAGTAGTATATCGTGGGGAGCCATCTACGAGCAGTACTTC. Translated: CASSISWGAIYEQYF. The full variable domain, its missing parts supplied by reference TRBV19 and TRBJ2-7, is DGGITQSPKYLFRKEGQNVTLSCEQNLNHDAMYWYRQDPGQGLRLIYYSQIVNDFQKGDIAEGYSVSREKKESFPLTVTSAQKNPTAFYLCASSISWGAIYEQYFGPGTRLTVT.

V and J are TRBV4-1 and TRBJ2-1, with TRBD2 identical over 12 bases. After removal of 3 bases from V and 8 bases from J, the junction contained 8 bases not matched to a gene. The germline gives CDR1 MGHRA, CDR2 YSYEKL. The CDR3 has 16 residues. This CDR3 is CASSQGTSGSWDEQFF. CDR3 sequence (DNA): TGCGCCAGCAGCCAGGGGACTAGCGGGTCTTGGGATGAGCAGTTCTTC.

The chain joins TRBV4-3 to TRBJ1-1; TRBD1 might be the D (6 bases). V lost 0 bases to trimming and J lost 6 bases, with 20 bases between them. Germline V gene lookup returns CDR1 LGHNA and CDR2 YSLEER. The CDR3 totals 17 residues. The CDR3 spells CASSQDPQGMGTAEAFF. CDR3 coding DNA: TGCGCCAGCAGCCAAGATCCACAGGGAATGGGAACAGCTGAAGCTTTCTTT.

CDR3 in amino acids: CAWSNDLTDTQYF. The CDR3 bases are TGTGCCTGGAGCAACGACTTGACAGATACGCAGTATTTT. The chain joins TRBV30 to TRBJ2-3; D is unresolved. CDR1 GTSNPN and CDR2 SVGIG come from the germline V gene (reference sequence). Between the trimmed V and J ends, which lost 3 bases and 3 bases, there was a span of 10 bases. The CDR3 is made up of 13 amino acids.

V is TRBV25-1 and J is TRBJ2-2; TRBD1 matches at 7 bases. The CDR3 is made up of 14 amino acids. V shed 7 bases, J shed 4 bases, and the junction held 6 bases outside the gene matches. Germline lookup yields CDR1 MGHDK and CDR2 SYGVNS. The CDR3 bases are TGTGCCAGCACAGGGGGTATCATCACCGGGGAGCTGTTTTTT. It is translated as CASTGGIITGELFF. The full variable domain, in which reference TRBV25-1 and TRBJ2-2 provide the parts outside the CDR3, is EADIYQTPRYLVIGTGKKITLECSQTMGHDKMYWYQQDPGMELHLIHYSYGVNSTEKGDLSSESTVSRIRTEHFPLTLESARPSHTSQYLCASTGGIITGELFFGEGSRLTVL.

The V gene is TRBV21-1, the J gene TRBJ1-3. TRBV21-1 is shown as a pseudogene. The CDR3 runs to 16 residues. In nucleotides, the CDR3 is TGTGCCAGCAGCAAATGGTGGGGGGGCTCTGGAAACACCATATATTTT. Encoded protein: CASSKWWGGSGNTIYF.

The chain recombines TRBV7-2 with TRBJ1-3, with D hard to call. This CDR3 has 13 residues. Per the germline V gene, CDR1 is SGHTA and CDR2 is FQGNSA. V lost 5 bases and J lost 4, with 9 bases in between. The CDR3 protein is CASSPGQGNTIYF. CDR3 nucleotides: TGTGCCAGCAGCCCGGGTCAGGGAAACACCATATATTTT.

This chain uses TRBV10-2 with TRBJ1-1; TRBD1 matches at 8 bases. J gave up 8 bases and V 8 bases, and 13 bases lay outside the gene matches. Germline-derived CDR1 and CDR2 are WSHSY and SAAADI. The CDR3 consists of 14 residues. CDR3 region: CASGTGQGVAEAFF. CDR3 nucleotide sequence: TGCGCCAGCGGAACCGGACAGGGAGTTGCCGAAGCTTTCTTT.

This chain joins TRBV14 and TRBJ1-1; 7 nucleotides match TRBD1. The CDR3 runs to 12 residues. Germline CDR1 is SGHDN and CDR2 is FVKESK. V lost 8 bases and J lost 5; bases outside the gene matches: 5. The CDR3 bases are TGTGCCAGCCGACAGGGATGGACTGAAGCTTTCTTT. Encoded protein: CASRQGWTEAFF.

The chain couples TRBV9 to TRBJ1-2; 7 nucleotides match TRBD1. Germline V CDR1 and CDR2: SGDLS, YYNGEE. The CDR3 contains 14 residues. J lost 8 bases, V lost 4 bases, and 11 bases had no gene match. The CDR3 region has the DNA TGTGCCAGCAGCCCCGACAGGGATTCAAAAGGCTACACCTTC. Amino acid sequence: CASSPDRDSKGYTF.

The CDR3 protein is CASSWGTSTDTQYF. CDR3 nucleotides: TGTGCCAGCAGTTGGGGGACTAGCACAGATACGCAGTATTTT. The V gene is TRBV2, the J gene TRBJ2-3; D is possibly TRBD2 (6 bases). Germline V CDR1 and CDR2: SNHLY, FYNNEI. The CDR3 totals 14 residues. V was clipped by 5 bases and J by 0 bases, with 9 bases between them.

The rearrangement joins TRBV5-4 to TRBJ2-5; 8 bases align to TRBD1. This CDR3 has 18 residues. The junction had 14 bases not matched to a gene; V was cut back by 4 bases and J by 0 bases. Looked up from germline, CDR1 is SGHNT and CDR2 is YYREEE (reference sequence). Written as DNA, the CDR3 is TGTGCCAGCAGCAGGTTGTTCGGGGACAGGACAAACCAAGAGACCCAGTACTTC. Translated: CASSRLFGDRTNQETQYF. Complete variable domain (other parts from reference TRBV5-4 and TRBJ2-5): ETGVTQSPTHLIKTRGQQVTLRCSSQSGHNTVSWYQQALGQGPQFIFQYYREEENGRGNFPPRFSGLQFPNYSSELNVNALELDDSALYLCASSRLFGDRTNQETQYFGPGTRLLVL.

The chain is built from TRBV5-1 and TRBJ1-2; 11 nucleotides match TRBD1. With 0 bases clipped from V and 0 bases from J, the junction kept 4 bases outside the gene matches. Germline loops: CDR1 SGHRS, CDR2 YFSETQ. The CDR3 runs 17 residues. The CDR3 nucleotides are TGCGCCAGCAGCTTGGTCCCGGGACAGGGGGCTAACTATGGCTACACCTTC. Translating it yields CASSLVPGQGANYGYTF. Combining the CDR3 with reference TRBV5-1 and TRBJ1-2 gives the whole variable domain KAGVTQTPRYLIKTRGQQVTLSCSPISGHRSVSWYQQTPGQGLQFLFEYFSETQRNKGNFPGRFSGRQFSNSRSEMNVSTLELGDSALYLCASSLVPGQGANYGYTFGSGTRLTVV.

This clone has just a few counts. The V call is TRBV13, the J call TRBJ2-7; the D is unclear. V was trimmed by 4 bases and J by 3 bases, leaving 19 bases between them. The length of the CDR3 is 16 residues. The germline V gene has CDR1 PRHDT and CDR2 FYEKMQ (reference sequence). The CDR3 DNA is TGTGCCAGCAGCTCGGTTGACCGCACTAATGACTACGAGCAGTACTTC. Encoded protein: CASSSVDRTNDYEQYF.